The rows below give T cell receptor beta chains drawn from one sample of a study of T cells after yellow fever vaccination. TCRdb itself ran the 5' RACE reads through MiXCR, one entry per CDR3 protein. The repertoire holds some 500,000 distinct CDR3 sequences, approximately 12% seen once, with roughly an eighth in the top ten. The source was PBMCs, collected on the day of the yellow fever booster vaccination. These receptors came from a man aged 30-40 years who received the YFV17D yellow fever vaccine. The CDR3 runs from the conserved cysteine through the conserved F or W. The D gene is left open where the match is weak. Size values are once, few and many counts, or a class for expanded clones, and some rows have none.

TRBV2	16	few	TRBD1	TRBJ1-3	CASLRDSSHSGNTIYF	TGTGCCAGCCTTAGGGACAGCTCCCACTCTGGAAACACCATATATTTT
TRBV5-6	15	-	-	TRBJ2-7	CASSLQGAKGYEQYF	TGTGCCAGCAGTCTCCAAGGGGCTAAAGGCTACGAGCAGTACTTC
TRBV5-1	14	-	-	TRBJ1-1	CASSYSMEATEAFF	TGCGCCAGCAGCTACTCGATGGAGGCCACTGAAGCTTTCTTT
TRBV7-2	15	-	-	TRBJ1-1	CASSPFGISNTEAFF	TGTGCCAGCAGCCCCTTCGGGATTTCGAACACTGAAGCTTTCTTT
TRBV5-1	14	-	TRBD1	TRBJ2-7	CASSETGLSYEQYF	TGCGCCAGCAGCGAGACAGGGCTTTCCTACGAGCAGTACTTC
TRBV28	14	few	-	TRBJ1-1	CASSNIGIDTEAFF	TGTGCCAGCAGTAACATAGGGATAGACACTGAAGCTTTCTTT
TRBV6-2/TRBV6-3	13	few	-	TRBJ2-7	CASSPTRWDEQYF	TGTGCCAGCAGCCCAACGAGGTGGGACGAGCAGTACTTC
TRBV20-1	16	-	TRBD2	TRBJ2-2	CSARPRGTSVTGELFF	TGCAGTGCTAGACCCCGGGGGACTAGCGTAACCGGGGAGCTGTTTTTT
TRBV4-3	17	-	-	TRBJ2-7	CASSQDVLRGLGYEQYF	TGCGCCAGCAGCCAAGATGTACTGCGGGGATTGGGTTACGAGCAGTACTTC
TRBV20-1	13	-	-	TRBJ2-3	CSATGGMTDTQYF	TGCAGTGCTACAGGGGGGATGACAGATACGCAGTATTTT
TRBV9	14	few	-	TRBJ2-5	CASSVGTLGETQYF	TGTGCCAGCAGCGTAGGGACTCTTGGGGAGACCCAGTACTTC
TRBV7-9	16	few	-	TRBJ2-3	CASNLGYGRVTDTQYF	TGTGCCAGCAACTTAGGGTACGGGAGAGTCACAGATACGCAGTATTTT
TRBV5-1	15	-	-	TRBJ2-1	CASSLGIGPYNEQFF	TGCGCCAGCAGCTTGGGTATAGGTCCTTACAATGAGCAGTTCTTC
TRBV4-3	13	many	-	TRBJ2-3	CASSQVRGDTQYF	TGCGCCAGCAGCCAAGTAAGGGGGGATACGCAGTATTTT
TRBV3-1	14	many	-	TRBJ2-2	CASSRSWNTGELFF	TGTGCCAGCAGCAGGTCTTGGAACACCGGGGAGCTGTTTTTT
TRBV30	14	-	TRBD2	TRBJ2-7	CAWTPLAGGAEQYF	TGTGCCTGGACCCCCCTGGCGGGAGGGGCTGAGCAGTACTTC
TRBV12-3/TRBV12-4	16	-	-	TRBJ2-4	CASSLGVWGGKNIQYF	TGTGCCAGCAGTTTAGGTGTCTGGGGTGGCAAAAACATTCAGTACTTC
TRBV5-6	14	-	TRBD1	TRBJ1-5	CASSIGTGHQPQHF	TGTGCCAGCAGCATAGGGACAGGGCATCAGCCCCAGCATTTT
TRBV29-1	14	few	-	TRBJ2-2	CSVGLGGLTGELFF	TGCAGCGTGGGCCTGGGCGGGCTGACCGGGGAGCTGTTTTTT
TRBV7-9	15	-	-	TRBJ2-1	CASSLGSALYNEQFF	TGTGCCAGCAGCTTAGGTTCTGCACTCTACAATGAGCAGTTCTTC
TRBV5-1	17	-	TRBD1	TRBJ2-6	CASSLVEGASGANVLTF	TGCGCCAGCAGCTTGGTAGAGGGGGCCTCTGGGGCCAACGTCCTGACTTTC
TRBV15	16	many	-	TRBJ2-7	CATSRDPPTAKYEQYF	TGTGCCACCAGCAGAGATCCCCCTACGGCGAAGTACGAGCAGTACTTC
TRBV7-2	13	few	-	TRBJ2-3	CASRRVSGDTQYF	TGTGCCAGCAGGAGGGTGTCGGGAGATACGCAGTATTTT